The 5 T cell receptor beta chains presented below share a single source sample, sequenced in a study of blood T cell repertoires in COVID-19. Sequencing used immunoSEQ multiplex PCR; TCRdb keeps in-frame clones, though not all of them. The top ten hold approximately 8% of the sample, which has roughly 290,000 clones, about 87% seen once. Material for sequencing was peripheral blood. Receptors were obtained from a woman aged 45-65 years who had recovered from COVID-19.

The chain recombines TRBV11-1 with TRBJ2-2; possibly TRBD1 for D (6 bases). The length of the CDR3 is 15 residues. V was pared by 1 base and J by 2 bases, with 8 bases between. The germline V gene has CDR1 SGHAT and CDR2 FQDESV (reference sequence). The CDR3 here is CASSLDRANTGELFF. DNA for the CDR3: TGTGCCAGCAGCTTAGACAGGGCAAACACCGGGGAGCTGTTTTTT.

The chain carries TRBV4-3 and TRBJ1-2; D not certain. The CDR3 has 14 amino acids. Germline CDR1 reads LGHNA; CDR2 reads YSLEER. V was cut by 4 bases and J by 4 bases, with 13 bases left in between. CDR3 region: CASSPAFEGYGYTF. CDR3 nucleotide sequence: TGCGCCAGCAGCCCGGCCTTCGAGGGCTATGGCTACACCTTC.

V is TRBV28 and J is TRBJ2-2; D possibly corresponds to TRBD1 (5 bases). The V gene's germline CDR1 is MDHEN and CDR2 SYDVKM. V was pared by 7 bases and J by 3 bases, with 12 bases between. This CDR3 is 14 amino acids long. The CDR3 DNA reads as TGTGCCAGCAACTGGACACCTTACACCGGGGAGCTGTTTTTT. Its translation is CASNWTPYTGELFF. Full variable domain (rest looked up from reference TRBV28 and TRBJ2-2): DVKVTQSSRYLVKRTGEKVFLECVQDMDHENMFWYRQDPGLGLRLIYFSYDVKMKEKGDIPEGYSVSREKKERFSLILESASTNQTSMYLCASNWTPYTGELFFGEGSRLTVL.

V and J are TRBV27 and TRBJ2-3, with a tentative D call TRBD1 (6 bases). The germline V gene has CDR1 MNHEY and CDR2 SMNVEV (reference sequence). Trimming left V 5 bases short and J 3 bases short, with 15 bases between. This CDR3 is 15 amino acids long. DNA for the CDR3: TGTGCCAGCAGTCCTCCAGGGGCGCAGACAGATACGCAGTATTTT. Its translation is CASSPPGAQTDTQYF.

The chain employs TRBV20-1 and TRBJ2-5, with 9 bases aligning to TRBD2. V trimming: 3 bases; J trimming: 5 bases; junction bases outside the gene matches: 16. CDR1 DFQATT and CDR2 SNEGSKA come from the germline V gene (reference sequence). This CDR3 has 17 residues. This CDR3 reads CSASGLAGRGLTETQYF. Written as DNA, the CDR3 is TGCAGTGCTAGTGGGCTAGCGGGGAGGGGCCTCACGGAGACCCAGTACTTC.